The present entry profiles one T cell receptor beta chain with its context. This sample was included in a study of T-cell reconstitution after alpha-beta-depleted transplantation in children. V lost 3 bases to trimming and J lost 7 bases; unmatched junction nucleotides: 16. The germline V gene has CDR1 KGHDR and CDR2 SFDVKD. The CDR3 is made up of 18 amino acids. Researchers prepared the TCRbeta library using unique molecular identifiers, the study reports. TCRdb reanalysed the PCR reads using MiXCR and keeps one entry per CDR3 protein. The sample contains around 400,000 distinct CDR3 sequences, approximately 11% of which appear only once.

The TCR was taken from a human donor who donated a stem cell graft to a child with acute myeloid leukemia. The V gene is TRBV24-1, the J gene TRBJ1-5; 8 bases fit TRBD1. This specimen consisted of PBMCs from the stem cell graft donor, obtained from the stem cell graft. The CDR3 nucleotides are TGTGCCACCAGTGATCCCGGACAGGGCGATGAGGGATGGCAGCCCCAGCATTTT. As protein: CATSDPGQGDEGWQPQHF.